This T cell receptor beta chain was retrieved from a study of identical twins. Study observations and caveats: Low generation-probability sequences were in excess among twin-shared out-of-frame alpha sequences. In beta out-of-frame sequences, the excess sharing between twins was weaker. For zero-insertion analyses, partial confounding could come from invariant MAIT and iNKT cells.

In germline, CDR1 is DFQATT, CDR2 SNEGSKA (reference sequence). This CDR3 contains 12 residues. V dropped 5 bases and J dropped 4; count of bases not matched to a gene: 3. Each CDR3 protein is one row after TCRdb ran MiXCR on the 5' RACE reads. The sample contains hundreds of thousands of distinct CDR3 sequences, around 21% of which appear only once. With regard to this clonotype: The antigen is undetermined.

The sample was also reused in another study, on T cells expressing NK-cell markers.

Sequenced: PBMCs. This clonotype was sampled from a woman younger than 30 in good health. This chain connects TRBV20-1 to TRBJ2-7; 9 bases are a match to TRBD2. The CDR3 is CSALGLAYEQYF. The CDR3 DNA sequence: TGCAGTGCTCTGGGACTAGCTTACGAGCAGTACTTC.